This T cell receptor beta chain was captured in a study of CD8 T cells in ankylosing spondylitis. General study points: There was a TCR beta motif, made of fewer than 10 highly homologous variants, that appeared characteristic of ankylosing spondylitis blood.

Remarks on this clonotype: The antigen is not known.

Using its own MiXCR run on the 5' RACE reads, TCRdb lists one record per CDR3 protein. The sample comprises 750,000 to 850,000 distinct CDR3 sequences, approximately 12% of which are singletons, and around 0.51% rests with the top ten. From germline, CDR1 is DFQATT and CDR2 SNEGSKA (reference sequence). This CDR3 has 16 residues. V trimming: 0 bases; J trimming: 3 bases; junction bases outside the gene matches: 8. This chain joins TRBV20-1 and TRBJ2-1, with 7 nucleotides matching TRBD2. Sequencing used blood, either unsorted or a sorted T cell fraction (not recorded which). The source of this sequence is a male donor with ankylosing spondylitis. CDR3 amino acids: CSARDLPGLIYNEQFF. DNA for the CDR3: TGCAGTGCTAGAGATCTACCGGGACTAATCTACAATGAGCAGTTCTTC.